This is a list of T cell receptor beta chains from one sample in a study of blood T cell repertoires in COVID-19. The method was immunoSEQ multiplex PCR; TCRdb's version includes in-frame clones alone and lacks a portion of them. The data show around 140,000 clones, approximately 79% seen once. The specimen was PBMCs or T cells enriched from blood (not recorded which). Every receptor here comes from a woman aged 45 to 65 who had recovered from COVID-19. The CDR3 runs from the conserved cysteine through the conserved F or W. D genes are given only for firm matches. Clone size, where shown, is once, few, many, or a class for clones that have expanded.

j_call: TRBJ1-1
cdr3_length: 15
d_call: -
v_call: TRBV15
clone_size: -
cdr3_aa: CATSRGGQGKGEAFF
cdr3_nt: TGTGCCACCAGCAGAGGGGGACAAGGAAAGGGTGAAGCTTTCTTT

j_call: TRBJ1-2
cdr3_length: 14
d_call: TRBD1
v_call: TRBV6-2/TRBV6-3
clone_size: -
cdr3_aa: CASSTTGGKAGYTF
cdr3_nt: TGTGCCAGCAGTACCACAGGGGGCAAAGCCGGCTACACCTTC

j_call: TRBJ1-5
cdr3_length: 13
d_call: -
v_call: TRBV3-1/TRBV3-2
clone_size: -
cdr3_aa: CASSGGGGQPQHF
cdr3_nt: TGTGCCAGCAGCGGGGGGGGTGGGCAGCCCCAGCATTTT

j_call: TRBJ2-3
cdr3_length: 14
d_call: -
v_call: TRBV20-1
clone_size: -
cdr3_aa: CSASFGPSTDTQYF
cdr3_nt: TGCAGTGCTAGTTTCGGTCCTAGCACAGATACGCAGTATTTT

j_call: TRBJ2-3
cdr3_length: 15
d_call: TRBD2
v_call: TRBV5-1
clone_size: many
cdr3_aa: CASSRLAGPTDTQYF
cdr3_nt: TGCGCCAGCAGTCGGCTAGCGGGGCCCACAGATACGCAGTATTTT

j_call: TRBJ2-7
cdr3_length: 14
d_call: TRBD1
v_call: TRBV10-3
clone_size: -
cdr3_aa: CAISEPTGNYEQYF
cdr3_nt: TGTGCCATCAGTGAGCCGACAGGGAACTACGAGCAGTACTTC

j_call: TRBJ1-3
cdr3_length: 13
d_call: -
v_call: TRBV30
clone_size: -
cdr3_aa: CAWSVQLGDTIYF
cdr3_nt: TGTGCCTGGAGTGTACAGTTAGGGGACACCATATATTTT

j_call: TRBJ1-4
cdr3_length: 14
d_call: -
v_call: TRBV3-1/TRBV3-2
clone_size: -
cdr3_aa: CASSQLGRGEKLFF
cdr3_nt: TGTGCCAGCAGCCAGCTTGGACGGGGAGAAAAACTGTTTTTT

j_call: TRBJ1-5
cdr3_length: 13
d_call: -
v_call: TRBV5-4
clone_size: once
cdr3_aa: CASSLDSGQPQHF
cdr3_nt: TGTGCCAGCAGCTTGGATTCAGGTCAGCCCCAGCATTTT

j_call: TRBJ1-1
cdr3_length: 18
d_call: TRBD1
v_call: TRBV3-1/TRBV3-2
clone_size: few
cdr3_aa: CASSHPPPGQGMNTEAFF
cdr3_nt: TGTGCCAGCAGCCATCCTCCCCCGGGACAGGGTATGAACACTGAAGCTTTCTTT

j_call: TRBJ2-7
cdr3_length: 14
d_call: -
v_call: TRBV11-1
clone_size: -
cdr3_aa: CASSRVGASYEQYF
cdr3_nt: TGTGCCAGCAGCCGAGTGGGGGCTTCCTACGAGCAGTACTTC

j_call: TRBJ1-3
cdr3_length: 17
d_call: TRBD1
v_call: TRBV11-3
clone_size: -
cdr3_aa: CASSPNPGTGFRNTIYF
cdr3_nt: TGTGCCAGCAGCCCGAATCCCGGGACAGGATTTCGAAACACCATATATTTT

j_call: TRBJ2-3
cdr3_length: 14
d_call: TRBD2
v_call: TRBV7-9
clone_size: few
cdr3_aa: CASNGGGFTDTQYF
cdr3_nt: TGTGCCAGCAATGGCGGGGGTTTCACAGATACGCAGTATTTT

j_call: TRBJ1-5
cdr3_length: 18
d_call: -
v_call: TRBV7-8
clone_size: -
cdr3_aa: CASSQDLTPAASNQPQHF
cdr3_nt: TGTGCCAGCAGCCAGGACTTGACCCCCGCGGCGAGCAATCAGCCCCAGCATTTT

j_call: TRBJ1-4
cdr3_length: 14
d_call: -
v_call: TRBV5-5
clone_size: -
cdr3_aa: CASSPGQVGEKLFF
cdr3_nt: TGTGCCAGCAGCCCCGGCCAAGTGGGCGAAAAACTGTTTTTT

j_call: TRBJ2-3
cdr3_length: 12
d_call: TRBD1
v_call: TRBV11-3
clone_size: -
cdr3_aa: CASSADRVTQYF
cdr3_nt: TGTGCCAGCAGCGCTGACAGGGTTACGCAGTATTTT

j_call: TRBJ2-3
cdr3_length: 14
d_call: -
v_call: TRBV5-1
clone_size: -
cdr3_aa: CASSFFPGTDTQYF
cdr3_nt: TGCGCCAGCAGCTTTTTTCCTGGCACAGATACGCAGTATTTT

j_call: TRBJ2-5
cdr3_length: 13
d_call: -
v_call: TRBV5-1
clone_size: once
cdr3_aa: CASSLGLAETQYF
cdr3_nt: TGCGCCAGCAGCTTGGGACTTGCCGAGACCCAGTACTTC

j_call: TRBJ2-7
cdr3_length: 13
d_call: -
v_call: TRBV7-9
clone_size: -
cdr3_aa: CASSWADSYEQYF
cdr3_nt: TGTGCCAGCAGCTGGGCAGACTCCTACGAGCAGTACTTC

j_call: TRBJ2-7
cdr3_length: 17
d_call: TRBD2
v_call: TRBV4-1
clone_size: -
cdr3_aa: CASSQALGGGLSYEQYF
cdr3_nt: TGCGCCAGCAGCCAGGCACTGGGCGGGGGGCTCTCCTACGAGCAGTACTTC

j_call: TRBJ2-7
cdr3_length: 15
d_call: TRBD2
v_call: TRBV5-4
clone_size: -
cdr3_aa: CASSPRGGATYEQYF
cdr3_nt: TGTGCCAGCAGCCCTCGGGGGGGAGCCACCTACGAGCAGTACTTC

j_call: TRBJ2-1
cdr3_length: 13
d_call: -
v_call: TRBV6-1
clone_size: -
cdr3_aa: CASSERLANEQFF
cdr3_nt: TGTGCCAGCAGTGAACGGTTAGCCAATGAGCAGTTCTTC

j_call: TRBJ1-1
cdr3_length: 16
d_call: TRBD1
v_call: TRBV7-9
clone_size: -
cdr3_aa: CASSLARTGTNTEAFF
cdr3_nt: TGTGCCAGCAGCTTAGCGAGGACAGGGACGAACACTGAAGCTTTCTTT

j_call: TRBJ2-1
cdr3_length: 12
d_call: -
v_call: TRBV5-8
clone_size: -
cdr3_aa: CASSLGLIEQFF
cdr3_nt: TGTGCCAGCAGCTTAGGACTAATTGAGCAGTTCTTC

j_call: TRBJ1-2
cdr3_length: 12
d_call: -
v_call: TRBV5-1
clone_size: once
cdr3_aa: CASSDTQVNYTF
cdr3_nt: TGCGCCAGCAGCGACACACAGGTGAACTACACCTTC

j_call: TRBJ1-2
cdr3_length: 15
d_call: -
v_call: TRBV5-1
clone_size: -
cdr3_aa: CASSLGSPANYGYTF
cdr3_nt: TGCGCCAGCAGCTTGGGGTCCCCGGCTAACTATGGCTACACCTTC

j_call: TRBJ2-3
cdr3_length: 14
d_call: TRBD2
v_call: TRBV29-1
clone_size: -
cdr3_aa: CSVRPSGNSDTQYF
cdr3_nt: TGCAGCGTCCGTCCTAGCGGGAACTCAGATACGCAGTATTTT

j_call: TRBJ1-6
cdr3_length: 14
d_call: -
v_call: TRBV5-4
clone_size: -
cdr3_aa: CAIRKQSGESPLHF
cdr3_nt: TGTGCCATCCGAAAACAATCAGGGGAATCACCCCTCCACTTT

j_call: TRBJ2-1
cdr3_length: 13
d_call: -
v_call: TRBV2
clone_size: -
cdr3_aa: CASRRGGTNEQFF
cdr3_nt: TGTGCCAGCAGGCGCGGAGGAACCAATGAGCAGTTCTTC

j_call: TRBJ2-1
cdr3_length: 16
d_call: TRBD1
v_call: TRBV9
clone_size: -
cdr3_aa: CASTPGGGVTYNEQFF
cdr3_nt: TGTGCCAGCACCCCAGGGGGCGGAGTTACCTACAATGAGCAGTTCTTC

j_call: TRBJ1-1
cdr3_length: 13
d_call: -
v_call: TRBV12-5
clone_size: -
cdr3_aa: CASGPGGVSEAFF
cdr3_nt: TGTGCTAGTGGGCCGGGGGGGGTGAGTGAAGCTTTCTTT

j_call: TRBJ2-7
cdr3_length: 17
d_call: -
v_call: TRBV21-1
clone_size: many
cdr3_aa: CASSKALCTSRAYEQYF
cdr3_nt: TGTGCCAGCAGCAAAGCGCTCTGCACTAGCAGAGCCTACGAGCAGTACTTC

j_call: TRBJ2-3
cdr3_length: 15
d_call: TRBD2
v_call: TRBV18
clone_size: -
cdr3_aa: CASSISGDSTDTQYF
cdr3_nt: TGTGCCAGCTCGATTAGCGGGGATAGCACAGATACGCAGTATTTT

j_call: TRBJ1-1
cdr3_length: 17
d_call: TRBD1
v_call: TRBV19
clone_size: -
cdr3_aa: CASTTRGDRVGNTEAFF
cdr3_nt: TGTGCCAGTACCACCCGTGGGGACAGGGTCGGGAACACTGAAGCTTTCTTT

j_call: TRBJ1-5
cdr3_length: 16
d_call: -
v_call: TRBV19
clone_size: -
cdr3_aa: CASRRGAGGSNQPQHF
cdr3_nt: TGTGCCAGCCGGAGGGGGGCGGGGGGCAGCAATCAGCCCCAGCATTTT

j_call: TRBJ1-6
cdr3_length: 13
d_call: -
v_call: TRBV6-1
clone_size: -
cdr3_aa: CASSEGGNSPLHF
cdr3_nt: TGTGCCAGCAGTGAGGGGGGGAATTCACCCCTCCACTTT

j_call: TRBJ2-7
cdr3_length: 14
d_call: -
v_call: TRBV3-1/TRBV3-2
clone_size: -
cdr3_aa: CASSQGQGSYEQYF
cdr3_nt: TGTGCCAGCAGCCAAGGTCAGGGATCCTACGAGCAGTACTTC

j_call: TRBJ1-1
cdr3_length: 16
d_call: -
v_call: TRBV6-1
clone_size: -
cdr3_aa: CASSEARVRANTEAFF
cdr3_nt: TGTGCCAGCAGTGAAGCGCGAGTCAGGGCGAACACTGAAGCTTTCTTT

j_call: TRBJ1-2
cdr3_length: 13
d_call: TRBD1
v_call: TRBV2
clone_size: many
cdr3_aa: CASRNRGHYGYTF
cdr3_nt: TGTGCCAGCAGGAACAGGGGCCATTATGGCTACACCTTC

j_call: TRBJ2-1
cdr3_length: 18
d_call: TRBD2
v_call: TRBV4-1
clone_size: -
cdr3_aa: CASSQGLAGAARRNEQFF
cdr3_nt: TGCGCCAGCAGCCAAGGGCTAGCGGGAGCCGCAAGGAGGAATGAGCAGTTCTTC

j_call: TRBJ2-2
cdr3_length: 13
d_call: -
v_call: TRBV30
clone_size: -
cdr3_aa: CAWSVGGTGELFF
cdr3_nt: TGTGCCTGGAGTGTAGGGGGCACCGGGGAGCTGTTTTTT

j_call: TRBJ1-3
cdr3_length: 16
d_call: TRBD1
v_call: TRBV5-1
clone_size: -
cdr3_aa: CASSGRDSGSGNTIYF
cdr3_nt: TGCGCCAGCAGCGGAAGGGACAGCGGCTCTGGAAACACCATATATTTT

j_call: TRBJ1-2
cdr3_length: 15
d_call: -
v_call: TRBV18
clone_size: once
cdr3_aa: CASSPQDKPNYGYTF
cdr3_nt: TGTGCCAGCTCACCACAGGACAAACCCAACTATGGCTACACCTTC

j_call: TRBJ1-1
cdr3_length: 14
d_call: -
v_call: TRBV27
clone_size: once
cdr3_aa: CASSQTHYDTEAFF
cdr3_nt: TGTGCCAGCAGTCAGACTCATTACGACACTGAAGCTTTCTTT

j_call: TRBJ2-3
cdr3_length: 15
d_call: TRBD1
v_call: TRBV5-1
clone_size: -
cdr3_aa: CASSSRDRGQDTQYF
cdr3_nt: TGCGCCAGCAGCTCCCGGGACAGGGGGCAAGATACGCAGTATTTT

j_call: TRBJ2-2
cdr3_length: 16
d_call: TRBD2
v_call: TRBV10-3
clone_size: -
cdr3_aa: CATTSSGRANTGELFF
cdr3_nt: TGTGCCACTACCTCTAGCGGGAGGGCCAACACCGGGGAGCTGTTTTTT

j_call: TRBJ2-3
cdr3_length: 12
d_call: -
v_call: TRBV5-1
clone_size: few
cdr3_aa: CASSLSTDTQYF
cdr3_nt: TGCGCCAGCAGCCTTAGCACAGATACGCAGTATTTT

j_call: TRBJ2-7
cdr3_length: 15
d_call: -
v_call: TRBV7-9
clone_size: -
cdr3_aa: CASSLGQGLSYEQYF
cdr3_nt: TGTGCCAGCAGCTTAGGGCAGGGACTCTCCTACGAGCAGTACTTC

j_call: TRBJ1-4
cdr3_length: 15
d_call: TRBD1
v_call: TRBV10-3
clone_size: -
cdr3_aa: CAISESDRPNEKLFF
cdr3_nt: TGTGCCATCAGTGAGTCGGACAGGCCGAATGAAAAACTGTTTTTT

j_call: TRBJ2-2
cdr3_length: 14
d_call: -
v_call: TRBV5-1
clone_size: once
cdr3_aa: CASSLEGYTGELFF
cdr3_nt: TGCGCCAGCAGCTTGGAGGGGTACACCGGGGAGCTGTTTTTT

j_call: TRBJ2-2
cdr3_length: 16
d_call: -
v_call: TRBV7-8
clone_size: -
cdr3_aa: CASTRGGDRPTGELFF
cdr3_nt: TGTGCCAGCACCAGAGGCGGAGACAGACCAACCGGGGAGCTGTTTTTT

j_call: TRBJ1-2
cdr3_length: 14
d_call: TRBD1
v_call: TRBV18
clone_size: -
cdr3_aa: CASSQDGQGALYTF
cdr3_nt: TGTGCCAGCTCACAGGACGGACAGGGGGCTTTATACACCTTC

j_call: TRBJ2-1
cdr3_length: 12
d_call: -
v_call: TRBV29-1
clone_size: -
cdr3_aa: CSVEGTTNEQFF
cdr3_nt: TGCAGCGTTGAAGGCACTACCAATGAGCAGTTCTTC